This T cell receptor beta chain came from a study of blood T cell repertoires in COVID-19. Study background: T cells, B-cell-depleted T cells, or PBMCs provided the cDNA or gDNA that served as material.

Cohort 3 donors counted as recovered after two negative PCRs, clearance, or resolved symptoms. The CDR3 totals 15 residues. V shed 2 bases and J 6 bases; nucleotides not matched to a gene: 7. Germline V CDR1 and CDR2: SNHLY, FYNNEI. As originally analysed: Estimation of nucleated cell counts relied on the amplification of reference gene primers. The assay was immunoSEQ multiplex PCR, and TCRdb's table has in-frame clones only and misses some. V and J calls and clone size are given by that table; D and trimming were obtained from the DNA. Counted here are around 190,000 clones, 65% to 85% occurring once; the ten biggest clones make up approximately 3%.

The sequencing input was PBMCs or T cells enriched from blood (not recorded which). This clonotype was sampled from a woman aged 30 to 39 who had recovered from COVID-19. The chain employs TRBV2 and TRBJ2-7, with 10 bases matching TRBD2. The chain's CDR3 is CASSELAGELGEQYF. The CDR3 DNA is TGTGCCAGCAGTGAACTAGCGGGAGAATTGGGCGAGCAGTACTTC. Combining the CDR3 with reference TRBV2 and TRBJ2-7 gives the whole variable domain EPEVTQTPSHQVTQMGQEVILRCVPISNHLYFYWYRQILGQKVEFLVSFYNNEISEKSEIFDDQFSVERPDGSNFTLKIRSTKLEDSAMYFCASSELAGELGEQYFGPGTRLTVT.